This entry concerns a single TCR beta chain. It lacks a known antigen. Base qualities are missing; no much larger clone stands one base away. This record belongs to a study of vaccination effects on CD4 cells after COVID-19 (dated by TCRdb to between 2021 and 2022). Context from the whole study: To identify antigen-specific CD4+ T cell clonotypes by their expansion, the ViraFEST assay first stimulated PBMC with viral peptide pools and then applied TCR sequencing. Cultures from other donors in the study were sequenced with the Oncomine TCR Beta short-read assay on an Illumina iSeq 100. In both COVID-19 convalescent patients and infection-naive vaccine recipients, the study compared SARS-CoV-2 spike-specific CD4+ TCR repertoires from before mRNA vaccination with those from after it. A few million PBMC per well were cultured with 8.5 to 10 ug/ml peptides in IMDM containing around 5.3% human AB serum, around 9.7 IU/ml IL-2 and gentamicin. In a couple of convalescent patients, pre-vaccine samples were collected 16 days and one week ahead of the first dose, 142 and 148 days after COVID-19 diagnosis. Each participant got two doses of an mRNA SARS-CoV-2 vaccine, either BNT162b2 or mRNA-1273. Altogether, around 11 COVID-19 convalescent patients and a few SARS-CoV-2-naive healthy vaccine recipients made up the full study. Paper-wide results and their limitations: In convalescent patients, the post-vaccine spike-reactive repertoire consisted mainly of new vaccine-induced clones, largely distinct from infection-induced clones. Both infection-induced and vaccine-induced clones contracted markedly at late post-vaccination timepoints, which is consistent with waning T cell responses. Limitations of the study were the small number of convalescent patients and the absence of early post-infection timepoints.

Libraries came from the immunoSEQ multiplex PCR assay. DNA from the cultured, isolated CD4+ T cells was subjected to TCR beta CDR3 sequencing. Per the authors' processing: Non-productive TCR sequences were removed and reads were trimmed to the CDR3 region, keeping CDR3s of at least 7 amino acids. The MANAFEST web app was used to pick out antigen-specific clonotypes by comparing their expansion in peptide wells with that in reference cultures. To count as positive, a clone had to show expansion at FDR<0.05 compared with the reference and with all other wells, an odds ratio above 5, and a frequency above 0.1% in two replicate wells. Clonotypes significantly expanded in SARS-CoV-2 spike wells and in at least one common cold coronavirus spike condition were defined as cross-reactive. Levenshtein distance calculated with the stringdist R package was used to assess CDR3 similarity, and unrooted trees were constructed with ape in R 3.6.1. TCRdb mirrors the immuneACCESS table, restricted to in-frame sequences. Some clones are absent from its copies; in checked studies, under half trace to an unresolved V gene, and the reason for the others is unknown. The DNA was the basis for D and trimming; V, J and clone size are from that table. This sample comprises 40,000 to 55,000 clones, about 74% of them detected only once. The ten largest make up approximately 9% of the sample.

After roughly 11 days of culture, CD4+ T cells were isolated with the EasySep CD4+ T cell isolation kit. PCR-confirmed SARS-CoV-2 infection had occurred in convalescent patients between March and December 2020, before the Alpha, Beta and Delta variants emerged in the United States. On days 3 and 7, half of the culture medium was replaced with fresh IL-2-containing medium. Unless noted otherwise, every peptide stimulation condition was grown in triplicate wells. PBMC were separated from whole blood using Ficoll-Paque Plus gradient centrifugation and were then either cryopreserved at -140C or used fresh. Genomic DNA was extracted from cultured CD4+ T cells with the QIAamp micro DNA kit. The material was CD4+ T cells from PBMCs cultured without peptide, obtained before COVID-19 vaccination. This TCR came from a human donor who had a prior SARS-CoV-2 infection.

The DNA reads TGTGCCAGCAGCCAAGGGGCAGGTGTGAACTATGGCTACACCTTC. It is translated as CASSQGAGVNYGYTF. The receptor chain draws on TRBV4-2 and TRBJ1-2, with the D gene not confidently named. Trimming takes 1 base from V and 2 bases from J, and the germline ends sit 11 bases apart. The CDR3 runs 15 residues from the cysteine to the phenylalanine. Of all the DNA, just the CDR3 is kept, 45 bases in frame from base 1. Looking up the germline V gene yields CDR1 LGHNA and CDR2 YNFKEQ.